Listed below are T cell receptor beta chains from one sample, sequenced in a study of shared T cell receptors in the human thymus. Generated by immunoSEQ multiplex PCR, the TCRdb table keeps only in-frame clones and is missing some. The repertoire includes about 380,000 clones, approximately 95% of them detected once, and roughly 0.02% sits in the top ten. The sample was thymocytes. Receptors were obtained from a human donor. Each CDR3 is given with its conserved first and last residue. The order of the fields is J gene, D gene, V gene, clone size, CDR3 protein, CDR3 DNA. D genes are given only for firm matches. The listing skips clone size in some rows; elsewhere it reads once, few, many or a size class.

j_gene: TRBJ2-7; d_gene: TRBD1; v_gene: TRBV27; abundance: NA; CDR3aa: CASSLKPGQGPCEQYF; CDR3nt: TGTGCCAGCAGTCTTAAACCGGGACAGGGGCCTTGCGAACAGTACTTC
j_gene: TRBJ1-1; d_gene: NA; v_gene: TRBV15; abundance: NA; CDR3aa: CATSRDKRQLNTEAFF; CDR3nt: TGTGCCACCAGCAGAGATAAGAGACAGTTGAACACTGAAGCTTTCTTT
j_gene: TRBJ2-7; d_gene: TRBD2; v_gene: TRBV14; abundance: NA; CDR3aa: CASSQGGGALSYEQYF; CDR3nt: TGTGCCAGCAGCCAAGGGGGAGGGGCCCTCTCCTACGAGCAGTACTTC
j_gene: TRBJ2-1; d_gene: NA; v_gene: TRBV5-6; abundance: NA; CDR3aa: CASRSDPGPQRDEQFF; CDR3nt: TGTGCCAGCAGATCAGACCCGGGGCCCCAGAGGGATGAGCAGTTCTTC
j_gene: TRBJ1-4; d_gene: TRBD1; v_gene: TRBV5-1; abundance: NA; CDR3aa: CASTSRSNRGNEKLFF; CDR3nt: TGCGCCAGCACCTCGAGGAGCAACAGGGGGAATGAAAAACTGTTTTTT
j_gene: TRBJ2-3; d_gene: NA; v_gene: TRBV6-5; abundance: NA; CDR3aa: CASSYGDTQYF; CDR3nt: TGTGCCAGCAGTTACGGGGATACGCAGTATTTT
j_gene: TRBJ2-7; d_gene: NA; v_gene: TRBV7-2; abundance: NA; CDR3aa: CASSQTTYEQYF; CDR3nt: TGTGCCAGCAGCCAGACCACCTACGAGCAGTACTTC
j_gene: TRBJ2-3; d_gene: NA; v_gene: TRBV4-3; abundance: NA; CDR3aa: CASSPIERREGTDTQYF; CDR3nt: TGCGCCAGCAGCCCCATCGAACGGCGGGAAGGCACAGATACGCAGTATTTT
j_gene: TRBJ2-7; d_gene: NA; v_gene: TRBV2; abundance: NA; CDR3aa: CASSEVYEQYF; CDR3nt: TGTGCCAGCAGTGAGGTGTACGAGCAGTACTTC
j_gene: TRBJ2-7; d_gene: TRBD2; v_gene: TRBV6-1; abundance: NA; CDR3aa: CASSEALGRERPSPEQYF; CDR3nt: TGTGCCAGCAGTGAAGCGCTCGGGCGGGAGCGACCATCACCCGAGCAGTACTTC
j_gene: TRBJ1-2; d_gene: NA; v_gene: TRBV29-1; abundance: NA; CDR3aa: CSVDSTANYGYTF; CDR3nt: TGCAGCGTTGATAGCACCGCTAACTATGGCTACACCTTC
j_gene: TRBJ1-5; d_gene: NA; v_gene: TRBV29-1; abundance: few; CDR3aa: CSVGGGDSNQPQHF; CDR3nt: TGCAGCGTTGGAGGGGGGGATAGCAATCAGCCCCAGCATTTT
j_gene: TRBJ2-2; d_gene: TRBD2; v_gene: TRBV4-2; abundance: NA; CDR3aa: CASSQTEPGLAGGPNQMNPGELFF; CDR3nt: TGTGCCAGCAGCCAAACGGAACCGGGACTAGCGGGAGGACCTAATCAAATGAACCCCGGGGAGCTGTTTTTT
j_gene: TRBJ2-7; d_gene: NA; v_gene: TRBV6-6; abundance: NA; CDR3aa: CASSRGTGDPYEQYF; CDR3nt: TGTGCCAGCAGTAGGGGGACTGGCGACCCCTACGAGCAGTACTTC
j_gene: TRBJ1-2; d_gene: NA; v_gene: TRBV4-1; abundance: NA; CDR3aa: CASSQDWYGVYGYTF; CDR3nt: TGCGCCAGCAGCCAAGATTGGTACGGGGTCTATGGCTACACCTTC
j_gene: TRBJ2-1; d_gene: TRBD2; v_gene: TRBV27; abundance: once; CDR3aa: CASSPPIGLAENKSSYNEQFF; CDR3nt: TGTGCCAGCAGTCCCCCTATAGGACTAGCGGAGAACAAGAGCTCCTACAATGAGCAGTTCTTC
j_gene: TRBJ2-1; d_gene: TRBD1; v_gene: TRBV11-2; abundance: once; CDR3aa: CASSLDRGNHNEQFF; CDR3nt: TGTGCCAGCAGCTTAGACAGGGGGAATCACAATGAGCAGTTCTTC
j_gene: TRBJ1-1; d_gene: NA; v_gene: TRBV5-1; abundance: NA; CDR3aa: CASSPDGTNTEAFF; CDR3nt: TGCGCCAGCAGCCCGGACGGGACAAACACTGAAGCTTTCTTT